The clone carrying this T cell receptor beta chain was detected ten times or more. Antigen unknown. From germline, CDR1 is DFQATT and CDR2 SNEGSKA (reference sequence). The CDR3 extends over 14 amino acids. V dropped 5 bases and J dropped 4 bases, with 17 bases sitting between them. This specimen comes from a study of CD8 T cells in ankylosing spondylitis. Quantitative 5'-RACE with molecular barcodes produced the TCR beta libraries. TCRdb re-analysed the 5' RACE reads in MiXCR, keeping a single row per CDR3 protein. The repertoire holds approximately 440,000 distinct CDR3 sequences, with roughly 15% as singletons. Study observations and caveats: Reportedly, matched ankylosing spondylitis synovial fluid was significantly enriched for disease-linked clones. Within peripheral blood, clones linked to disease were CD8+ and relatively rare. In ankylosing spondylitis blood, a motif of eight highly homologous TCR beta variants appeared characteristic.

The V gene is TRBV20-1, the J gene TRBJ1-1; TRBD1 is a possible D gene (6 bases). The sample comprised blood, either unsorted or a sorted T cell fraction (not recorded which). This receptor was taken from a male donor with ankylosing spondylitis. Written as DNA, the CDR3 is TGCAGTGCTGAAACAGGGTTCTTACCCACTGAAGCTTTCTTT. Its protein is CSAETGFLPTEAFF.